Each of the 27 T cell receptor beta chains below was sequenced from the same sample in a study of shared clonotypes between healthy human individuals. Assay: immunoSEQ multiplex PCR; the TCRdb copy retains only in-frame clones and omits some. The table lists approximately 100,000 clones, roughly 70% of them singletons. Sample: memory CD8+ T cells sorted from blood. Subset indicated: CD45RO+ cells pooled with CCR7-negative TemRA cells. These receptors all come from a young woman in good health.

V and J are TRBV27 and TRBJ2-3, with D possibly being TRBD1 or TRBD2 (5 bases each). The CDR3 spans 12 residues. Looked up from germline, CDR1 is MNHEY and CDR2 is SMNVEV (reference sequence). V dropped 6 bases and J dropped 6 bases, with 10 bases sitting between them. CDR3 region: CASSHGTDTQYF. The CDR3, as DNA: TGTGCCAGCAGCCATGGGACGGATACGCAGTATTTT.

This clone turned up a few times. The V call is TRBV28, the J call TRBJ2-1, with a possible D match to TRBD2 (6 bases). Per germline, CDR1 MDHEN and CDR2 SYDVKM. This CDR3 has 13 residues. The V and J ends lost 6 bases and 8 bases respectively, with 14 bases between them. The DNA of the CDR3 is TGTGCCAGCAGCCCTCGACTAGTCTATGAGCAGTTCTTC. Protein sequence: CASSPRLVYEQFF.

The V gene is TRBV25-1, the J gene TRBJ2-3; TRBD1 matches at 7 bases. The CDR3 contains 14 residues. Germline values: CDR1 MGHDK, CDR2 SYGVNS. V dropped 6 bases and J dropped 0; count of bases not matched to a gene: 3. This CDR3 reads CASSGTVSTDTQYF. CDR3 nucleotides: TGTGCCAGCAGCGGGACAGTTAGCACAGATACGCAGTATTTT.

This clone appeared a few times. The chain uses TRBV2 and TRBJ2-2; D is possibly TRBD1 (5 bases). The CDR3 is made up of 14 amino acids. The V end was cut by 3 bases, the J end by 4 bases, with 9 bases between. Germline values: CDR1 SNHLY, CDR2 FYNNEI. The CDR3 DNA reads TGTGCCAGCAGTGAGAAAGGGGCCACCGGGGAGCTGTTTTTT. It specifies CASSEKGATGELFF.

The V and J genes are TRBV29-1 and TRBJ2-7; TRBD2 is a possible D gene (6 bases). Germline V gives CDR1 SQVTM, CDR2 ANQGSEA. This CDR3 has 14 amino acids. V lost 0 bases, J lost 6 bases, and 15 bases lay in between. This CDR3 is CSVEDWSGGREQYF. The CDR3 nucleotides are TGCAGCGTTGAAGATTGGTCCGGGGGACGCGAGCAGTACTTC.

The chain uses TRBV27 and TRBJ1-2; no firm D call. Trimming stripped 7 bases from V and 0 bases from J, with 27 bases between. The germline gives CDR1 MNHEY, CDR2 SMNVEV (reference sequence). The length of the CDR3 is 19 residues. The CDR3 here is CASKFARGLSAGTNYGYTF. CDR3 DNA: TGTGCCAGCAAGTTTGCCCGGGGTTTGAGCGCTGGAACTAACTATGGCTACACCTTC.

Only a few counts were recorded for this clone. At the DNA level, this CDR3 is encoded by other sequences in the same sample as well. J is TRBJ2-7 and V is TRBV14, with D unclear. Trimming removed 0 bases from V and 1 base from J, with 10 bases in between. Germline lookup yields CDR1 SGHDN and CDR2 FVKESK. CDR3 length: 15 residues. The CDR3 spells CASSQEEASSYEQYF. The CDR3 DNA reads as TGTGCCAGCAGCCAAGAAGAGGCTAGTTCCTACGAGCAGTACTTC.

V gene TRBV6-5 combines with J gene TRBJ2-1; the D gene is possibly TRBD1 (5 bases). The CDR3 length is 16 residues. With 0 bases removed from V and 4 bases from J, the gap between germline ends came to 13 bases. Germline V gene data show CDR1 as MNHEY and CDR2 as SVGAGI. The CDR3 coding sequence is TGTGCCAGCAGTTACTCGGACATCAGTACATACAATGAGCAGTTCTTC. Its translation is CASSYSDISTYNEQFF.

This clone was seen more than once but under ten times. This chain uses TRBV5-1 with TRBJ1-3, with D hard to call. There are 13 residues in the CDR3. CDR1 SGHRS and CDR2 YFSETQ come from the germline V gene. With 0 bases removed from V and 8 bases from J, the gap between germline ends came to 9 bases. The DNA for the CDR3 is TGCGCCAGCAGCTTGGGACGGCCAGACACCATATATTTT. It translates to CASSLGRPDTIYF. Looking up the rest from reference TRBV5-1 and TRBJ1-3 gives the full variable domain: KAGVTQTPRYLIKTRGQQVTLSCSPISGHRSVSWYQQTPGQGLQFLFEYFSETQRNKGNFPGRFSGRQFSNSRSEMNVSTLELGDSALYLCASSLGRPDTIYFGEGSWLTVV.

V gene TRBV5-1 combines with J gene TRBJ2-7; TRBD2 matches at 12 bases. The CDR3 spans 14 residues. V shed 4 bases, J shed 6 bases, and the junction held 5 bases outside the gene matches. The germline V gene has CDR1 SGHRS and CDR2 YFSETQ. CDR3 DNA: TGCGCCAGCAGCCTCGGGACTAGCGGGTTCGAGCAGTACTTC. It codes for CASSLGTSGFEQYF.

J is TRBJ2-7 and V is TRBV10-2; D is ambiguous. The CDR3 contains 11 residues. CDR1 WSHSY and CDR2 SAAADI come from the germline V gene. V was trimmed by 7 bases and J by 3 bases, leaving 7 bases between them. The CDR3 coding sequence is TGCGCCAGCAAGGCTAGCTACGAGCAGTACTTC. Translation gives CASKASYEQYF.

This clone was picked up a small number of times. The chain carries TRBV28 and TRBJ2-5; TRBD1 is a possible D gene (5 bases). This CDR3 is built from 14 residues. V gave up 5 bases and J gave up 2 bases, with 12 bases separating them. Germline assignment: CDR1 MDHEN and CDR2 SYDVKM. CDR3 in amino acids: CASSLRQPQETQYF. In DNA form, the CDR3 reads TGTGCCAGCAGTCTCAGACAGCCTCAAGAGACCCAGTACTTC.

The genes are TRBV9 and TRBJ2-3; 9 bases line up with TRBD1. This CDR3 comprises 16 residues. Germline V lookup: CDR1 SGDLS, CDR2 YYNGEE. Trimming at V came to 3 bases and at J to 6 bases, leaving 11 bases not matched to a gene. The CDR3 spells CASSDLLTGGADTQYF. In nucleotides, the CDR3 is TGTGCCAGCAGCGACTTACTTACAGGGGGCGCGGATACGCAGTATTTT.

The table lists this clone with a count of one. The chain has TRBV7-9 and TRBJ2-3; TRBD2 agrees at 9 bases. The CDR3 covers 16 residues. From germline, CDR1 is SEHNR and CDR2 FQNEAQ (reference sequence). The V and J ends lost 1 base and 6 bases, in that order; junction bases with no gene match: 8. The CDR3 sequence is CASSLGQGLAFDTQYF. DNA for the CDR3: TGTGCCAGCAGCTTAGGCCAGGGACTAGCCTTTGATACGCAGTATTTT.

The chain combines TRBV7-8 with TRBJ2-3; TRBD1 matches at 7 bases. Looked up from germline, CDR1 is SGHVS and CDR2 is FQNEAQ. With V trimmed by 2 bases and J by 2 bases, 16 bases remained unmatched. The CDR3 extends over 19 amino acids. Here the CDR3 DNA reads TGTGCCAGCAGCTTACCCCAGGGGGAAGGGGACGGCTACACAGATACGCAGTATTTT. Amino acid sequence: CASSLPQGEGDGYTDTQYF.

This chain links TRBV28 with TRBJ1-5; possible D gene TRBD1, 6 bases. Looked up from germline, CDR1 is MDHEN and CDR2 is SYDVKM. V lost 8 bases and J 2 bases, leaving 25 bases between the germline ends. The CDR3 contains 18 residues. As DNA, the CDR3 is TGTGCCAGCTGCAACGGGGACACAAATTTAGGGGGCAATCAGCCCCAGCATTTT. Residues: CASCNGDTNLGGNQPQHF.

The rearrangement uses TRBV27 and TRBJ1-2; 8 bases are a match to TRBD1. CDR3 size: 14 residues. Germline V gene lookup returns CDR1 MNHEY and CDR2 SMNVEV (reference sequence). V lost 6 bases to trimming and J lost 3 bases; unmatched junction nucleotides: 6. CDR3 nucleotides: TGTGCCAGCAGGATGGCAGGGGGCTACTATGGCTACACCTTC. This codes for CASRMAGGYYGYTF.

This clone was seen a handful of times. The gene calls are TRBV4-1 and TRBJ1-1, with 8 bases matching TRBD1. Germline V lookup: CDR1 MGHRA, CDR2 YSYEKL. The CDR3 is made up of 15 amino acids. V shed 5 bases and J 1 base; nucleotides not matched to a gene: 6. The DNA for the CDR3 is TGCGCCAGCAGCGTACGACAGGGGCGGAACACTGAAGCTTTCTTT. Residues: CASSVRQGRNTEAFF.

The V gene is TRBV7-6, the J gene TRBJ2-5, with a tentative D call TRBD1 (5 bases). Germline CDR1 SGHVS, CDR2 FNYEAQ. The CDR3 sequence is 13 residues long. V shed 5 bases and J shed 3 bases, with 10 bases lying between them. CDR3 sequence reads: CASSPGSKETQYF. CDR3 sequence (DNA): TGTGCCAGCAGCCCAGGGTCAAAAGAGACCCAGTACTTC.

This rearrangement joins TRBV7-6 to TRBJ2-2; D could derive from TRBD1 or TRBD2 (5 bases each). Germline V gives CDR1 SGHVS, CDR2 FNYEAQ. The V and J ends lost 1 base and 4 bases respectively, with 13 bases between them. The CDR3 consists of 16 residues. As DNA, the CDR3 is TGTGCCAGCAGCTTAGTCGTAGCAGGGACCACCGGGGAGCTGTTTTTT. Translated: CASSLVVAGTTGELFF.

This clone was picked up one time. DNA of the CDR3: TGCGCCAGCAGCGAAGCGGGAGCCAAAAACATTCAGTACTTC. This gives the protein CASSEAGAKNIQYF. This chain links TRBV10-1 with TRBJ2-4; D possibly corresponds to TRBD2 (6 bases). The germline gives CDR1 WNHNN, CDR2 SYGVQD (reference sequence). Deletions cut 6 bases from V and 0 bases from J, with 9 bases between. The CDR3 runs 14 residues.

The chain combines TRBV19 with TRBJ2-1; 11 bases line up with TRBD2. Germline CDR1 reads LNHDA; CDR2 reads SQIVND (reference sequence). The CDR3 runs 15 residues. Unmatched junction bases numbered 9, after V lost 5 bases and J lost 9 bases. The CDR3 coding sequence is TGTGCCAGTAGTCTGACTAGCGGGATGCTCGGTGAGCAGTTCTTC. Translation: CASSLTSGMLGEQFF.

This chain connects TRBV4-2 to TRBJ2-3; no reliable D call. The CDR3 sequence is 11 residues long. Germline V gene data show CDR1 as LGHNA and CDR2 as YNFKEQ. Trimming took 3 bases from V and 4 from J, leaving 2 bases between them. CDR3: CASSQADTQYF. The CDR3 DNA is TGTGCCAGCAGCCAGGCAGATACGCAGTATTTT.

This sequence joins TRBV25-1 and TRBJ2-7, with a weak D call TRBD1 (5 bases). V was shortened by 4 bases and J by 6 bases, with 22 bases between the two germline ends. Germline assignment: CDR1 MGHDK and CDR2 SYGVNS. The CDR3 sequence is 16 residues long. As DNA, the CDR3 is TGTGCCAGCAGTGCCCTACAGGCCACCCCTCAGGGCGAGCAGTACTTC. Translated, it gives CASSALQATPQGEQYF.

This rearrangement joins TRBV19 to TRBJ2-3; D is uncertain. From germline, CDR1 is LNHDA and CDR2 SQIVND (reference sequence). The germline V and J ends were trimmed by 0 bases and 2 bases, with 9 bases remaining between them. CDR3 length: 15 residues. This CDR3 reads CASSIDDQDTDTQYF. CDR3 in DNA: TGTGCCAGTAGTATAGATGACCAGGACACAGATACGCAGTATTTT. The complete variable domain, with remaining parts taken from reference TRBV19 and TRBJ2-3, reads DGGITQSPKYLFRKEGQNVTLSCEQNLNHDAMYWYRQDPGQGLRLIYYSQIVNDFQKGDIAEGYSVSREKKESFPLTVTSAQKNPTAFYLCASSIDDQDTDTQYFGPGTRLTVL.

V is TRBV5-4 and J is TRBJ2-1, with 12 positions matching TRBD1. V trimming: 3 bases; J trimming: 6 bases; junction bases outside the gene matches: 7. Germline V lookup: CDR1 SGHNT, CDR2 YYREEE (reference sequence). The CDR3 contains 16 residues. CDR3 nucleotides: TGTGCCAGCAGCTCCCGGGACAGGGGGCGCAGCAATGAGCAGTTCTTC. Its translation is CASSSRDRGRSNEQFF.

The rearrangement joins TRBV11-2 to TRBJ1-2; 8 nucleotides match TRBD1. CDR3 length: 15 residues. The junction had 5 bases not matched to a gene; V was cut back by 1 base and J by 4 bases. CDR1 SGHAT and CDR2 FQNNGV come from the germline V gene. CDR3 in DNA: TGTGCCAGCAGCTTAGCGTGGACAGGGACCTATGGCTACACCTTC. This gives the protein CASSLAWTGTYGYTF. Drawing the rest from reference TRBV11-2 and TRBJ1-2, the complete variable domain is EAGVAQSPRYKIIEKRQSVAFWCNPISGHATLYWYQQILGQGPKLLIQFQNNGVVDDSQLPKDRFSAERLKGVDSTLKIQPAKLEDSAVYLCASSLAWTGTYGYTFGSGTRLTVV.